This T cell receptor (beta chain) was sequenced during a study of patients and donors after allogeneic stem cell transplantation. The V and J ends lost 2 bases and 4 bases, in that order; junction bases with no gene match: 9. CDR3 size: 15 residues. Germline V CDR1 and CDR2: DFQATT, SNEGSKA (reference sequence). TCRdb independently ran MiXCR on the RT-PCR reads; one entry per CDR3 protein. In the table there are 200,000 to 250,000 distinct CDR3 sequences, roughly 14% of which are singletons. The genes are TRBV20-1 and TRBJ2-7, with TRBD1 identical over 9 bases. This TCR was sampled from a human donor who was either an allogeneic HSCT recipient or a stem cell or donor lymphocyte infusion donor (not recorded which). It is not recorded whose cells these are; they may come from a transplant donor. The specimen sequenced was blood, either unsorted or a sorted T cell fraction (not recorded which). In DNA form, the CDR3 reads TGCAGTGCTAGACGACCGGGACAGGGTCGGTACGAGCAGTACTTC. This translates into CSARRPGQGRYEQYF.